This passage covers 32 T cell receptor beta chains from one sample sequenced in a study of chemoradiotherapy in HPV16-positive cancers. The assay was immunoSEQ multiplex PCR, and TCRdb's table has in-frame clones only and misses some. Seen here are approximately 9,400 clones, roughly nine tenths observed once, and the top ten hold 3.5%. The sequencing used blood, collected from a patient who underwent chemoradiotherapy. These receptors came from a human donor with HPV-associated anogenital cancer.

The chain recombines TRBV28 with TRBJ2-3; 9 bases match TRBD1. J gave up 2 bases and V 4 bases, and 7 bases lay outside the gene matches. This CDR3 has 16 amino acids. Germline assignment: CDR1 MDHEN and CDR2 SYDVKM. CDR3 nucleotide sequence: TGTGCCAGCAGTTCGGCCGGGACAGGGTTCACAGATACGCAGTATTTT. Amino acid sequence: CASSSAGTGFTDTQYF.

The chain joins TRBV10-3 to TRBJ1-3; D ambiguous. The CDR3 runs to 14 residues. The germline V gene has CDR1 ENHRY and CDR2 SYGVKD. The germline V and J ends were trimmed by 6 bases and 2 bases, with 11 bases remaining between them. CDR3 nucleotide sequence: TGTGCCATCAGCGACAACAAGCCTGGAAACACCATATATTTT. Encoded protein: CAISDNKPGNTIYF.

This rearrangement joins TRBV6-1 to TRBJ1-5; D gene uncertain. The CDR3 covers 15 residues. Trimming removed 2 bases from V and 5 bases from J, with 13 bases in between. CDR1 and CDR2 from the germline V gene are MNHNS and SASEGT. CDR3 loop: CASSESFLSHQPQHF. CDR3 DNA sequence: TGTGCCAGCAGTGAATCGTTTTTGTCCCATCAGCCCCAGCATTTT.

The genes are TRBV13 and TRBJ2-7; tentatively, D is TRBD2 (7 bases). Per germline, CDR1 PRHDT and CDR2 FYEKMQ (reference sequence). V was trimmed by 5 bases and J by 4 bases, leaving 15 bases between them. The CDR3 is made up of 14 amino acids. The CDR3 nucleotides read TGTGCCAGCAGCCGCCGAGGGGGGGGATACGAGCAGTACTTC. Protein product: CASSRRGGGYEQYF.

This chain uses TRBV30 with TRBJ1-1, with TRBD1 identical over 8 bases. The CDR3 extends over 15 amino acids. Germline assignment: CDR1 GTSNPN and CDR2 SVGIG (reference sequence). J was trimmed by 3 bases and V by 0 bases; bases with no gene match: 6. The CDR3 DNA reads TGTGCCTGGAGTGTACTAACAGGGGGGGACACTGAAGCTTTCTTT. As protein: CAWSVLTGGDTEAFF.

CDR3 sequence (DNA): TGCACCAGCAGCTCGATTGGTTTGTGCACTCGGGCCAACGTCCTGACTTTC. Translated, it gives CTSSSIGLCTRANVLTF. The chain joins TRBV1 to TRBJ2-6; no DNA check was done on the table's D call, TRBD2. TRBV1 counts as a pseudogene. This CDR3 region has 17 residues.

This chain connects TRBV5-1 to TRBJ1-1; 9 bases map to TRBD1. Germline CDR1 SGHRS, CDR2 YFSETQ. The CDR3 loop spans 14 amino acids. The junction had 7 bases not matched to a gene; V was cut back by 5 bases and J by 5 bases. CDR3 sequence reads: CASSQDRGETEAFF. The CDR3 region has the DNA TGCGCCAGCAGTCAGGACAGGGGAGAAACTGAAGCTTTCTTT.

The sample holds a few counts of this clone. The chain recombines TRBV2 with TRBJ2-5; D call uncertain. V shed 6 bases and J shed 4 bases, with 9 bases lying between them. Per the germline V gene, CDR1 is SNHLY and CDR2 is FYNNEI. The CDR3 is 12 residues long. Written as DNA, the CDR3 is TGTGCCAGCAGCCCACGCGTAGAGACCCAGTACTTC. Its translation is CASSPRVETQYF.

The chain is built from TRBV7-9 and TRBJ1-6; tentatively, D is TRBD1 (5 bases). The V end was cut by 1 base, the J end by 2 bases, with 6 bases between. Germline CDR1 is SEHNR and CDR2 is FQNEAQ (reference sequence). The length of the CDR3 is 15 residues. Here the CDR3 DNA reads TGTGCCAGCAGCTTAGGGGGGGCCTATAATTCACCCCTCCACTTT. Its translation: CASSLGGAYNSPLHF.

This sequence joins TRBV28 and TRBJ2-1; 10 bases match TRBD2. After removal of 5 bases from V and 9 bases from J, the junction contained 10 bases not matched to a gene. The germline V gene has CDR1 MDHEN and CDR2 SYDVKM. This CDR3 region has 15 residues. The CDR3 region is CASSPQAGGIAEQFF. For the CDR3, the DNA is TGTGCCAGCAGTCCCCAAGCGGGAGGGATCGCTGAGCAGTTCTTC.

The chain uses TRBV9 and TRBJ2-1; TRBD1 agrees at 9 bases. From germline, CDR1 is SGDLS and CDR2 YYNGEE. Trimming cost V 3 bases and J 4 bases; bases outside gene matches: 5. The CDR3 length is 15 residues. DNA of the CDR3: TGTGCCAGCAGCGACGACAGGGGGTTGTACAATGAGCAGTTCTTC. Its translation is CASSDDRGLYNEQFF.

The CDR3 nucleotides read TGTGCCAGCAGTTTACTAGCGGCAACAGATACGCAGTATTTT. It is translated as CASSLLAATDTQYF. The V and J genes are TRBV27 and TRBJ2-3, with TRBD2 matching 7 bases. The CDR3 is 14 residues long. Germline V gene data show CDR1 as MNHEY and CDR2 as SMNVEV (reference sequence). Losses at the gene ends were 2 bases for V and 3 bases for J; bases not matched to a gene: 2.

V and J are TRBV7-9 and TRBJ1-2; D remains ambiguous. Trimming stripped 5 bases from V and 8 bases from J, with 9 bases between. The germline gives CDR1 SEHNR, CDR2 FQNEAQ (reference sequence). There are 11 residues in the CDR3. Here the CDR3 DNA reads TGTGCCAGCAGCCTAGAGGAGGGCTACACCTTC. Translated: CASSLEEGYTF.

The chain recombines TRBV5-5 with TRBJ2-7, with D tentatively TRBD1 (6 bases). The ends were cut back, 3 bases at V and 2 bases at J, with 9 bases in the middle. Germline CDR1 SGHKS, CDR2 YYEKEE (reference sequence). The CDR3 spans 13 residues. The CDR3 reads CASSSRDTYEQYF. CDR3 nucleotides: TGTGCCAGCAGCTCCCGGGACACCTACGAGCAGTACTTC.

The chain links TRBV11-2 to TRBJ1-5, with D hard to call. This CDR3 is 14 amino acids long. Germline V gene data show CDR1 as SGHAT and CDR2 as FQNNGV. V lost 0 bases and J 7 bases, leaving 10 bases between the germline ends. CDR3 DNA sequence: TGTGCCAGCAGCTTAGACTCTACTGGACAGCCCCAGCATTTT. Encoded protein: CASSLDSTGQPQHF. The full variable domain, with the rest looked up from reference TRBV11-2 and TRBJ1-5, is EAGVAQSPRYKIIEKRQSVAFWCNPISGHATLYWYQQILGQGPKLLIQFQNNGVVDDSQLPKDRFSAERLKGVDSTLKIQPAKLEDSAVYLCASSLDSTGQPQHFGDGTRLSIL.

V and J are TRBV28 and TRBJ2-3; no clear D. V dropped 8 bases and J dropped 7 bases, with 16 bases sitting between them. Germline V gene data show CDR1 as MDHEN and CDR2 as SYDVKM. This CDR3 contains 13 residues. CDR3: CASGNLKRYTQYF. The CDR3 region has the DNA TGTGCCAGCGGAAATCTCAAGAGATATACGCAGTATTTT.

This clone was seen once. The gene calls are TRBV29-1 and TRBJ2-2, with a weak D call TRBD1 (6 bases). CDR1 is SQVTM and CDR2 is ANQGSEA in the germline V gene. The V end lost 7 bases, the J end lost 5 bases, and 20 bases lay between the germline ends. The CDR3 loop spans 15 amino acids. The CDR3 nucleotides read TGCAGCGAGAAAAGACAGGTCTCAGGGACCGGGGAGCTGTTTTTT. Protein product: CSEKRQVSGTGELFF.

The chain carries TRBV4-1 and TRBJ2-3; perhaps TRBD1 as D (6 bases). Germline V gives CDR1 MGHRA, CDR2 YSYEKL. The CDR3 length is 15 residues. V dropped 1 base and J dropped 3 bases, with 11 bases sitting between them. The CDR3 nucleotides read TGCGCCAGCAGCCAAGCAGGGGCAGGGACAGATACGCAGTATTTT. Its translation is CASSQAGAGTDTQYF.

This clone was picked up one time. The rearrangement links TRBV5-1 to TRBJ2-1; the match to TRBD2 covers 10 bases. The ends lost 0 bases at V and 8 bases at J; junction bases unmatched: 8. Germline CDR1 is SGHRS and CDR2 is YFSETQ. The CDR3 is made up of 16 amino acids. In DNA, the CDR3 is TGCGCCAGCAGCTTGGGGGGTACTAGCGGGGTAGATGAGCAGTTCTTC. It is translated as CASSLGGTSGVDEQFF.

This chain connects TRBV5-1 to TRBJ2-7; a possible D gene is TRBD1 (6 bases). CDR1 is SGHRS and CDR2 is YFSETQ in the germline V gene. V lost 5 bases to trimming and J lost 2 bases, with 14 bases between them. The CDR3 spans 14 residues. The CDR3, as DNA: TGCGCCAGCAGAACTCAACAGGGTCCCTACGAGCAGTACTTC. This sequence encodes CASRTQQGPYEQYF.

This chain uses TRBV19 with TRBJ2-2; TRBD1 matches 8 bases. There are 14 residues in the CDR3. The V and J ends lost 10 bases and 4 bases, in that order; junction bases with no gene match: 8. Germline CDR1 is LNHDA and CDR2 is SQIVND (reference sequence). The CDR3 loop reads CATLDRGATGELFF. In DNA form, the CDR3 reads TGTGCCACCCTAGACAGGGGAGCCACCGGGGAGCTGTTTTTT.

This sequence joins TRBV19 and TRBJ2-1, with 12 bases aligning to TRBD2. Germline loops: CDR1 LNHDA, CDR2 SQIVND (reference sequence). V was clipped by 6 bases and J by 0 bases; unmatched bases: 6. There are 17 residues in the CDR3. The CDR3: CASRTSGGASSYNEQFF. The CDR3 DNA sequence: TGTGCCAGTAGGACTAGCGGGGGAGCAAGCTCCTACAATGAGCAGTTCTTC.

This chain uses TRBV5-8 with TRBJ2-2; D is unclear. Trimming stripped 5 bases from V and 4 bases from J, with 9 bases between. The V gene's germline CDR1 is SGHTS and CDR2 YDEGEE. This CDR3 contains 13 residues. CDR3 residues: CASRYPPTGELFF. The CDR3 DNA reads TGTGCCAGCAGGTACCCTCCCACCGGGGAGCTGTTTTTT.

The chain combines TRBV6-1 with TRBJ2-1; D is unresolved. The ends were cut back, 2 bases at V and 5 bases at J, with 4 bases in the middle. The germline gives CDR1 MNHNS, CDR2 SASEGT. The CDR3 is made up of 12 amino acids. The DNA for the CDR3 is TGTGCCAGCAGTGAAACTAACAATGAGCAGTTCTTC. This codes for CASSETNNEQFF.

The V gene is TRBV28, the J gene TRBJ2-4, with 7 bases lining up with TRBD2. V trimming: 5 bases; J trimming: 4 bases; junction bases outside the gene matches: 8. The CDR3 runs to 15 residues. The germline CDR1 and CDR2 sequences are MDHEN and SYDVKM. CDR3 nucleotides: TGTGCCAGCAGTCGTTCTAGCGGCCTTAAAAACATTCAGTACTTC. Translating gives CASSRSSGLKNIQYF. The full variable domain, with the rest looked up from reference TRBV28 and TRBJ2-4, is DVKVTQSSRYLVKRTGEKVFLECVQDMDHENMFWYRQDPGLGLRLIYFSYDVKMKEKGDIPEGYSVSREKKERFSLILESASTNQTSMYLCASSRSSGLKNIQYFGAGTRLSVL.

CDR3 sequence (DNA): TGTGCCAGCTCACCCTACGCGGGGGCCGGGGAGCTGTTTTTT. Translation gives CASSPYAGAGELFF. The chain has TRBV18 and TRBJ2-2; 7 bases are a match to TRBD2. Trimming cost V 3 bases and J 6 bases; bases outside gene matches: 4. The V gene's germline CDR1 is KGHSH and CDR2 LQKENI. The CDR3 is 14 residues long.

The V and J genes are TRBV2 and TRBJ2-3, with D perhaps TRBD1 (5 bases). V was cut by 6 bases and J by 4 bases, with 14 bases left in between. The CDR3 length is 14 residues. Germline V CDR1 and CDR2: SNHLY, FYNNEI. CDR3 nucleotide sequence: TGTGCCAGCAGCAATCCCCGGACATCAGATACGCAGTATTTT. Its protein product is CASSNPRTSDTQYF.

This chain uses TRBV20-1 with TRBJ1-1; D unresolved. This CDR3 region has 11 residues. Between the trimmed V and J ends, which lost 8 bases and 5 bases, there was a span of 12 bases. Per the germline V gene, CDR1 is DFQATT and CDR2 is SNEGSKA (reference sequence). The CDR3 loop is CSLTRRTEAFF. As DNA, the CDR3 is TGCAGTTTAACCCGAAGGACTGAAGCTTTCTTT.

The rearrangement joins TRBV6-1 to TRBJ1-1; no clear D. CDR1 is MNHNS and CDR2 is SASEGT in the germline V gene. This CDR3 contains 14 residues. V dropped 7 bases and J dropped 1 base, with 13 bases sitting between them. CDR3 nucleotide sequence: TGTGCCAGCATTTTCAGTCAAGGGAACACTGAAGCTTTCTTT. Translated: CASIFSQGNTEAFF.

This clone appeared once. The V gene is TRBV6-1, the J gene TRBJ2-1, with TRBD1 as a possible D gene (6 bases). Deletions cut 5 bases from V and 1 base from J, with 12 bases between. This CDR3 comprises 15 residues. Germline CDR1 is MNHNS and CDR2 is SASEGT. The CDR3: CASSTIGGSYNEQFF. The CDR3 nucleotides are TGTGCCAGCAGTACTATAGGGGGATCCTACAATGAGCAGTTCTTC.

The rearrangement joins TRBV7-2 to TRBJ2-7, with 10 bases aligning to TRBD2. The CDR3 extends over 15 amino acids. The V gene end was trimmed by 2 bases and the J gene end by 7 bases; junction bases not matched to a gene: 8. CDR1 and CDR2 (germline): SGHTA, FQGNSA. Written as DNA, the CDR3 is TGTGCCAGCAGCTTACTAGCGGGGGCTCCGGGAGAGCAGTACTTC. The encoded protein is CASSLLAGAPGEQYF.

CDR3 bases: TGTGCCAGCAGGGAATGGGGAAATTCTTACGAGCAGTACTTC. This gives the protein CASREWGNSYEQYF. V is TRBV14 and J is TRBJ2-5; D call uncertain. Gene TRBJ2-7 matches the end of the DNA better, so the J call may be wrong. Germline loops: CDR1 SGHDN, CDR2 FVKESK. The CDR3 has 14 residues.